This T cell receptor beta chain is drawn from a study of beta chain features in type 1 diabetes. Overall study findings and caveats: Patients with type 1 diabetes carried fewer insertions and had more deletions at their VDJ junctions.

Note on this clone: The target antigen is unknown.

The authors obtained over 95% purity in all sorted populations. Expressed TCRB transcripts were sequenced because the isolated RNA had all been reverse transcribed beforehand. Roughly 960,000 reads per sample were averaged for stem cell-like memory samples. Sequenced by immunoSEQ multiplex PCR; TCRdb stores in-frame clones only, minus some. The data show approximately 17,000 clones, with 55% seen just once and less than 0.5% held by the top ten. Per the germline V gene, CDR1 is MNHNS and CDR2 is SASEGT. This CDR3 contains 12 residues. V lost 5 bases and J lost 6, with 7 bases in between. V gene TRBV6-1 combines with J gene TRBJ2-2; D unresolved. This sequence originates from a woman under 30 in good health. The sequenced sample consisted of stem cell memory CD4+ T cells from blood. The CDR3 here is CASSKGPGELFF. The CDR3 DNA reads TGTGCCAGCAGTAAAGGGCCCGGGGAGCTGTTTTTT.